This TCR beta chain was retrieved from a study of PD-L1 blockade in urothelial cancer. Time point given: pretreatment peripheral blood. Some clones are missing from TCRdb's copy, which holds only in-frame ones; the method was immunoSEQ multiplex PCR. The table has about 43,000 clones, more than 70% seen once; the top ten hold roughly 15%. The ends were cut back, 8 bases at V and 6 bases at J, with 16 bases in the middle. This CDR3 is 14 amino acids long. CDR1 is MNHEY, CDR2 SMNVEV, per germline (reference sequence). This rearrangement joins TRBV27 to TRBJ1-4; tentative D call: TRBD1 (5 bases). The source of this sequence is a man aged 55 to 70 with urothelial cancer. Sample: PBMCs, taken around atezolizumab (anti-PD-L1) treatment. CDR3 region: CASSSGGRYEKLFF. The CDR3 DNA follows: TGTGCCAGCTCGTCGGGGGGGAGGTATGAAAAACTGTTTTTT. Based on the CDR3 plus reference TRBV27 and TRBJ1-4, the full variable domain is EAQVTQNPRYLITVTGKKLTVTCSQNMNHEYMSWYRQDPGLGLRQIYYSMNVEVTDKGDVPEGYKVSRKEKRNFPLILESPSPNQTSLYFCASSSGGRYEKLFFGSGTQLSVL.